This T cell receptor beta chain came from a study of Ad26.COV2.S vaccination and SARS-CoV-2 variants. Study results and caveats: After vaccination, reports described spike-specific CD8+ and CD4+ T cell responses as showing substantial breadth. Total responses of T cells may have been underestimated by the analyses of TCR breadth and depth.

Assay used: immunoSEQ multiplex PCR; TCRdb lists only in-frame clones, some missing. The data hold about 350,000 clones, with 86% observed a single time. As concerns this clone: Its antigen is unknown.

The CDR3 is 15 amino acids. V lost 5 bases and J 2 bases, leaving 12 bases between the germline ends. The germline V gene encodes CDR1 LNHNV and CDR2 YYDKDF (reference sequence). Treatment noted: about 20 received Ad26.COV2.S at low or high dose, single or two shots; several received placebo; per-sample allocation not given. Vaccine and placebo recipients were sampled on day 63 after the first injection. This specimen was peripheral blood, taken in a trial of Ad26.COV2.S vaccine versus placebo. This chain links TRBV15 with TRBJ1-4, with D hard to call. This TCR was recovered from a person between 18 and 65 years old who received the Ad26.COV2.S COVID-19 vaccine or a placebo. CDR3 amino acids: CATSARIGTNEKLFF. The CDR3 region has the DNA TGTGCCACCAGCGCCAGAATAGGCACTAATGAAAAACTGTTTTTT.